This T cell receptor beta chain is from a study of cytomegalovirus exposure and HLA in healthy donors (dated by TCRdb to about 2017). Looking at the study overall: An earlier analysis of approximately 600 of the donors reported approximately 270 Gb of sequence data and 117 million unique TCR beta sequences from 150 million to 200 million T cells. Roughly 310 gigabases of sequencing data and approximately 93 million unique TCR sequences were included in an early release covering several hundred HLA-typed donors. Of the roughly 390 genotyped donors, 75% to 85% were placed in the genetic ancestry cluster associated with self-reported Caucasian donors. The aim of the study was to test whether cataloging public T cell receptors could identify signatures of past pathogen exposure. The study profiled the T cell repertoires of under 700 subjects by immunosequencing and related them to cytomegalovirus serostatus. Besides the first cohort of roughly 700 subjects, a separate validation cohort made up of 90 to 150 different subjects was used. The study combined high-throughput TCR immunosequencing, statistical association of individual TCRs with disease status, and machine learning to predict cytomegalovirus infection status. A later analysis re-analyzed previously published TCR beta repertoires from 600 to 850 donors and added high-resolution HLA genotyping to study TCR occurrence patterns. Rather than drawing on any new phenotypic data, the later analysis identified candidate immune exposures from TCR beta sequences and the way those sequences occurred across donors. To decide whether each TCR beta V gene segment behaved as functional or pseudogenic, an earlier analysis of fewer than 750 of the donors relied on high-throughput TCR beta sequencing. Donor age, sex, ethnicity and CMV serostatus were compiled together with the repertoire data. In a later genetic analysis, genome-wide SNP genotypes for about 65% of the roughly 670 donors were used, and that subset was treated as a discovery cohort. All discovery cohort repertoires had been generated using a single sequencing platform. HLA typing included class I and class II loci at four-digit resolution. Typing coverage varied by locus: about 620-640 donors for A, B, C, DRB1 and DQB1; 522 for DQA1; 606 for DPA1; approximately 490 for DPB1. Four or five DR-DQ haplotypes were handled as single units for association and clustering because linkage in the cohort was strong. On average, approximately 250,000 unique TCR beta nucleotide sequences were sequenced per donor among several hundred genotyped donors of the cohort, with around 19% of those sequences being non-productive. On the study overall, not on this receptor specifically: Only TCR beta chains were sequenced in this cohort, and the absence of alpha or paired-chain data limited detectable features. A later genetic analysis associated a missense DCLRE1C variant with V-gene and J-gene trimming of TCR beta chains, and an independent cohort replicated the association. A total of 164 TCR beta chains were listed by the study as associated with cytomegalovirus. Fewer than 20 rarely observed V segments, including chromosome 9 orphons, were excluded from the earlier analysis of about 600 of the donors because counts were too low. According to a later analysis, parvovirus B19, influenza, CMV and Epstein-Barr virus appeared linked to several top co-occurrence clusters. In a later genetic analysis, fewer N-insertions in productive TCRs were reported among donors in an Asian-associated ancestry cluster than the roughly 640-donor mean. A further reported finding was that TCR beta sequences accurately predicted the HLA-A and HLA-B alleles for most subjects in the first cohort. When HLA alleles, especially DR and DQ, strongly co-occurred, TCR associations were difficult to assign to individual alleles. In a later analysis, the rate of TCR association differed among HLA loci, with DRB1 alleles having the most associated TCRs and HLA-C alleles having the fewest. Across donors, most TCR sequences were observed very rarely, whereas some public TCRs were present in many individuals. The 87-base-pair reads could not distinguish some IMGT-functional V segments, including TRBV6-2 and TRBV6-3, so those segments were excluded. In both the original and validation cohorts, the classifier was reported to diagnose cytomegalovirus status with high specificity and sensitivity. Correlated functional status among segregating V segments might reflect linkage disequilibrium, but an unknown experimental factor could not be ruled out. In an earlier analysis of some 500 of the donors, most TCR beta V segments were observed in productive rearrangements about 87% or about 30% of the time, broadly matching IMGT annotations. HLA typing was unavailable for some donors at each locus, so association tests used only the typed subset. A later analysis found that HLA-associated TCR beta chains were more clonally expanded and had lower generation probabilities than equally common non-associated chains. The sequencing pipeline was judged likely to have produced a cluster of highly shared sequence variants as a technical artifact. Three of the identified cytomegalovirus-associated TCR beta chains were confirmed in vitro to be specific for cytomegalovirus antigens. Specific HLA alleles were associated with roughly 16,000 TCR beta sequences at a false discovery rate of 0.05 in a later analysis. A later analysis found that most CMV-associated TCR beta chains appeared HLA-restricted, with HLA associations seemingly driven largely by CMV exposure. It was suggested by the authors that the approach could potentially be generalized to other disease states and immunological phenotypes. Roughly uniform sequencing depth across donors was assumed in presence/absence analyses, although this assumption may not hold. Immune exposure information for the cohort was limited to CMV serostatus.

This clone was detected only once. It lacks a known antigen. The input lacks base qualities; no much larger clone sits a single base away. Receptors were amplified or captured by the immunoSEQ multiplex PCR assay. For the multiplex PCR, a mixture combining 60 forward primers for TCR Vbeta segments and 13 reverse primers for TCR Jbeta segments was used. The CDR3 region of rearranged TCR beta genes was amplified from genomic DNA by a multiplex PCR assay. On the Illumina HiSeq System, the amplified TCR beta libraries were sequenced as 87-base-pair reads. The authors processed their data as follows. A later analysis counted some 80 million unique TCR beta chains across the 650 to 700 repertoires, and some 11 million of these chains were shared by at least two donors. To remove PCR and sequencing errors, raw reads were error-corrected and collapsed into unique sequences using a nearest-neighbor algorithm that merged closely related sequences. V, D and J gene segments were assigned by aligning CDR3 sequences to IMGT reference sequences. For a sequence to be retained, a match of at least six nucleotides to both a V gene segment and a J gene segment was required. A rearrangement counted as productive if the CDR3 had no stop codons and remained in frame with V and J, and every other rearrangement counted as non-productive. CDR3 was defined according to IMGT convention as the region running from the second conserved V-encoded cysteine to the conserved J-encoded phenylalanine. The earlier analysis of 450 to 750 of the donors excluded any sequence lacking an unambiguous match to a single V gene segment. In an earlier analysis of a few hundred of the donors, V segments were called functional above 56.7% productive rearrangements and were called segregating when the between-donor standard deviation exceeded 5%. To diagnose cytomegalovirus status from the catalog of TCR beta chain sequences, a statistical classification framework was built. In a later analysis, V and J genes were assigned by comparing TCR nucleotide sequences against IMGT/GENE-DB human TR gene sequences. Using the TCRdist pipeline, a later analysis assigned CDR3 sequences along with most-parsimonious VDJ recombination scenarios. A later analysis defined each TCR beta chain by its CDR3 amino acid sequence plus V-gene family, and excluded reads lacking a unique V-gene family. In a later analysis, some 600 highly shared, low-generation-probability nucleotide sequences were removed to address suspected cross-contamination and a sequencing artifact. A later analysis calculated a clonal expansion index for each public chain from normalized within-repertoire ranks of inferred template counts. Generation probabilities in a later analysis came from a VDJ recombination model fitted to out-of-frame rearrangements, and those results were checked against IGoR. Hypergeometric tests were used in a later analysis to score TCR-TCR, TCR-HLA and TCR-CMV co-occurrence, with a repertoire-size bias correction applied to the TCR pairs. A later analysis estimated false discovery rates by permuting HLA or CMV assignments 20 times. In a later analysis, co-occurring TCRs were grouped using DBSCAN, with TCRdist sequence similarity added in when clustering inside HLA-allele-positive subsets. Repertoires with fewer than 30,000 or more than 120,000 public chains, plus five repertoires with anomalous nucleotide sharing, were excluded from co-occurrence clustering. The table was pulled from immuneACCESS by TCRdb, which kept in-frame rearrangements only. Such tables lose some clones; where checked, under half of the loss comes from unresolved V genes, and the rest has no known cause. That table furnishes V, J and clone size, whereas the DNA furnished D and trimming. The sample yields about 210,000 clones; roughly 82% were counted once. The ten biggest clones cover about 6.4% of the sample.

In total, about 650 healthy bone marrow donors made up the cohort. Cohort members were all nominally healthy when sampled, although unrecorded immune exposures were likely present. The donor tested CMV seropositive, placing the donor among the 289 seropositive members of the cohort. Each donor provided a peripheral blood sample, and peripheral blood mononuclear cells were used for TCR beta sequencing. The Qiagen DNeasy Blood Extraction Kit was used to extract genomic DNA from the blood cell samples. Taken from cysteine to phenylalanine, the CDR3 has 13 residues. Here the CDR3 DNA is all that survives: 39 bases in frame from base 1. Taken from the germline V gene, the CDR1 and CDR2 loops are MGHRA and YSYEKL. Deletion took 5 bases off V and 5 bases off J, with a span of 10 bases between the germline ends.

Source material: PBMCs. This sequence was found in a man between 40 and 49 years old in good health and CMV-seropositive. The chain is assembled from TRBV4-1 and TRBJ1-5; the D segment could be TRBD1, given 6 matching bases. The DNA sequence is given as TGCGCCAGCAGCGGACAGTTATATCAGCCCCAGCATTTT. It is translated as CASSGQLYQPQHF.